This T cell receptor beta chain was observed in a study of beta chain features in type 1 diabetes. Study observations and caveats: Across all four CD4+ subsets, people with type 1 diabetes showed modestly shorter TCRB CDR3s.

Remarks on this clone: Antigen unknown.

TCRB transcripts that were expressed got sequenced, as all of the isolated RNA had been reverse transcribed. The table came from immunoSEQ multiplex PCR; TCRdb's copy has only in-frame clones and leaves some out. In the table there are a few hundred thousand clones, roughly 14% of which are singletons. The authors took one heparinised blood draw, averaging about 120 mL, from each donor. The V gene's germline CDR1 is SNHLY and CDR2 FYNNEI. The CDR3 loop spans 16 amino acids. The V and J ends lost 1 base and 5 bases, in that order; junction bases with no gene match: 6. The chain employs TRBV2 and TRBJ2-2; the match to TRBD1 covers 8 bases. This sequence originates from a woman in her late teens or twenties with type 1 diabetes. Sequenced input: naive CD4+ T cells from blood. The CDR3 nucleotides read TGTGCCAGCAGTGAAGTACAGGGGGTCCCAACCGGGGAGCTGTTTTTT. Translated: CASSEVQGVPTGELFF.